This T cell receptor (beta chain) stems from a study of CXCR3-negative and CXCR3-positive naive CD8 T cells. Naive CD8+ T lymphocytes were specified as CD45RO-CCR7+CD27+CD95-. Whole-study results and caveats: Hydrophobicity of TRB CDR3s was greater in CXCR3-positive naive cells than in CXCR3-negative naive cells. Naive subsets were similarly diverse, while memory CD8+ repertoires were much less diverse. Naive cells that were CXCR3-negative or CXCR3-positive used TRBV-TRBJ genes alike, while memory cells diverged. Partial loss of CXCR3 expression followed cryopreservation; most assays used fresh PBMCs.

Through 5' RACE with UMI labels, the TRB cDNA libraries were prepared. Each CDR3 protein gets one entry in TCRdb, which reprocessed the 5' RACE reads and gives no DNA. In all, the sample yields roughly 50,000 distinct CDR3 sequences. Worth noting for this clonotype: Its specificity is not known.

CDR1 and CDR2 (germline): LNHDA, SQIVND (reference sequence). This CDR3 is 17 amino acids long. The sequenced material came from naive CXCR3+ CD8+ T cells from blood. Subset: CD45RO-CCR7+CD27+CD95- naive CD8+ T cells expressing CXCR3 (TNR3+). This receptor was identified in a human donor in good health. Some clones in this sample may be carry-over from other donors' samples. The chain carries TRBV19 and TRBJ1-5; without DNA, the TCRdb call of TRBD1 cannot be checked. This CDR3 reads CASSIKKQERFNQPQHF.